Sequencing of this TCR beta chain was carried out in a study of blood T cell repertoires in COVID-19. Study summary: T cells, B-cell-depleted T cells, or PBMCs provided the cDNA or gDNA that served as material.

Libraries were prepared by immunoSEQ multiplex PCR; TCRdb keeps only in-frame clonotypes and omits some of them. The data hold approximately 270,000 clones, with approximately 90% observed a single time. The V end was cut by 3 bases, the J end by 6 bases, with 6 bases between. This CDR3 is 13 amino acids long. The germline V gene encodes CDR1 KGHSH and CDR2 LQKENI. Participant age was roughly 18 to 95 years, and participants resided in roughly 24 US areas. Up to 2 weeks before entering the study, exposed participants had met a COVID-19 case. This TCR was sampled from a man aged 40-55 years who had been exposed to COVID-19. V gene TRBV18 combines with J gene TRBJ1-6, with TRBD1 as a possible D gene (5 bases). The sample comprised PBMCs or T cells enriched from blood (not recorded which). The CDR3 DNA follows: TGTGCCAGCTCACCCGGGGGTAATTCACCCCTCCACTTT. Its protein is CASSPGGNSPLHF. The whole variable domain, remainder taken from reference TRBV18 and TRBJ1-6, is NAGVMQNPRHLVRRRGQEARLRCSPMKGHSHVYWYRQLPEEGLKFMVYLQKENIIDESGMPKERFSAEFPKEGPSILRIQQVVRGDSAAYFCASSPGGNSPLHFGNGTRLTVT.